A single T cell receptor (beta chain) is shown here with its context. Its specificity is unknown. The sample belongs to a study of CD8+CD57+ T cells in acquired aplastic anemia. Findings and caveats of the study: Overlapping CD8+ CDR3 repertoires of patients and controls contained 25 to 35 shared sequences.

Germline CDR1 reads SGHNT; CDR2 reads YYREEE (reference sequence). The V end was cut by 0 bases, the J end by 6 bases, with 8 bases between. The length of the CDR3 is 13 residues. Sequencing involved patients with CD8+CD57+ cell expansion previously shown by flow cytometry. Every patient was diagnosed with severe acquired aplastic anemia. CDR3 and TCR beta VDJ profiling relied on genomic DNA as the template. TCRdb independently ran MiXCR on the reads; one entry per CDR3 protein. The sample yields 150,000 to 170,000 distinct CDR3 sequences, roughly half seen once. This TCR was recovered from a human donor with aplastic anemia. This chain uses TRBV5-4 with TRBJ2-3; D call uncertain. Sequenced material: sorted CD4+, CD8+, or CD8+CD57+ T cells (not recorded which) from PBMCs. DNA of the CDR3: TGTGCCAGCAGCTTGGCCGGACCGGATACGCAGTATTTT. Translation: CASSLAGPDTQYF.